This T cell receptor (beta chain) was captured by sequencing in a study of PD-1 blockade in classical Hodgkin lymphoma. About this clone: Its antigen is currently unknown.

The time point was: cycle 4 day 1 (C4D1), after more than five weeks of nivolumab. Exposure to brentuximab vedotin varied, and each patient had relapsed following autologous stem cell transplantation. Using immunoSEQ multiplex PCR, the repertoire was profiled, and TCRdb retains in-frame clones only, with some absent. The repertoire holds 30,000 to 50,000 clones, 77% seen once, with 9.8% in the top ten. Study-wide results and limits: With CD4+ cells, TCR diversity rose significantly by C4D1, but not with CD8+ cells.

The sequence was collected from a human donor with classical Hodgkin lymphoma. Here the sequenced sample was peripheral blood mononuclear cells (PBMCs), taken before the fourth cycle of nivolumab.

The CDR3 region is CASSPGDSYNSPLHF. CDR3 nucleotides: TGTGCCAGCTCACCGGGAGACTCCTATAATTCACCCCTCCACTTT. This chain links TRBV18 with TRBJ1-6; D gene uncertain. In germline, CDR1 is KGHSH, CDR2 LQKENI. The CDR3 totals 15 residues. The V gene lost 3 bases and the J gene lost 0 bases, with 6 bases spanning the gap.